The subject of this entry is one T cell receptor (beta chain). Its antigen is currently not known. The junction does not match germline at one end; this may be a read error. The sample holds other DNA sequences that translate to the same CDR3. The data derive from a study of cytomegalovirus exposure and HLA in healthy donors (dated by TCRdb to 2017 to 2019). At the level of the whole study: An earlier analysis of some 550 of the donors reported roughly 300 Gb of sequence data and approximately 110 million unique TCR beta sequences from roughly 200 million T cells. Roughly 320 gigabases of sequencing data and 70 million to 100 million unique TCR sequences made up an early release that covered 500 to 700 HLA-typed donors. The genetic ancestry cluster associated with self-reported Caucasian donors included over 80% of the roughly 400 genotyped donors. The study aimed to test whether signatures of past pathogen exposure could be identified by cataloging public T cell receptors. Using immunosequencing, the study profiled T cell repertoires from 500 to 800 subjects and related those repertoires to cytomegalovirus serostatus. Along with the approximately 650-subject first cohort, a separate validation cohort of about 110 different subjects was used. To predict cytomegalovirus infection status, the study brought together high-throughput TCR immunosequencing, statistical association of individual TCRs with disease status, and machine learning. A later analysis re-analyzed previously published TCR beta repertoires from 666 donors and added high-resolution HLA genotyping to study TCR occurrence patterns. The later analysis used no new phenotypic data to find candidate immune exposures, relying instead on TCR beta sequences and their occurrence across donors. In an earlier analysis of 500 to 650 of the donors, high-throughput TCR beta sequencing was used to judge whether each TCR beta V gene segment behaved as functional or pseudogenic. Donor age, sex, ethnicity and CMV serostatus were collected together with the repertoire data. A later genetic analysis took genome-wide SNP genotypes for about 55% of the 666 donors and used that subset as a discovery cohort. All discovery cohort repertoires had been generated on a single sequencing platform. Both class I and class II loci were covered by HLA typing, at four-digit resolution. The number of typed donors differed by locus: about 629-640 for A, B, C, DRB1 and DQB1; approximately 520 for DQA1; 606 for DPA1; and 400 to 480 for DPB1. Five DR-DQ haplotypes were handled as single units for association and clustering because linkage in the cohort was strong. Among under 450 genotyped donors of the cohort, an average of about 240,000 unique TCR beta nucleotide sequences were sequenced per donor, roughly 20% of them non-productive. General study outcomes and caveats: Assigning TCR associations to individual alleles was difficult when HLA alleles, especially DR and DQ, strongly co-occurred. Because counts were too low, more than 15 rarely observed V segments, including chromosome 9 orphons, were left out of the earlier analysis of about 620 of the donors. In the study, some 160 TCR beta chains were listed as associated with cytomegalovirus. Broadly in line with IMGT annotations, most TCR beta V segments showed up in productive rearrangements about 87% or about 30% of the time in an earlier analysis of approximately 640 of the donors. According to a later genetic analysis, donors in an Asian-associated ancestry cluster had fewer N-insertions in productive TCRs than the approximately 630-donor mean. A cluster of highly shared sequence variants was judged likely to be a technical artifact of the sequencing pipeline. In both the original and validation cohorts, the classifier was reported to diagnose cytomegalovirus status with high specificity and sensitivity. In a later analysis, TCR association rates were found to vary across HLA loci, with the most associated TCRs seen for DRB1 alleles and the fewest for HLA-C alleles. A further reported finding was that TCR beta sequences accurately predicted the HLA-A and HLA-B alleles for most subjects in the first cohort. Some IMGT-functional V segments, including TRBV6-2 and TRBV6-3, could not be told apart with the 87-base-pair reads, so those segments were excluded. A later analysis found that most CMV-associated TCR beta chains appeared HLA-restricted, with HLA associations seemingly driven largely by CMV exposure. Most TCR sequences were observed very rarely across donors, whereas some public TCRs were present in many individuals. In a later genetic analysis, a missense DCLRE1C variant was associated with V-gene and J-gene trimming of TCR beta chains, and the association was replicated in an independent cohort. Correlated functional status among segregating V segments might be attributable to linkage disequilibrium, but an unknown experimental factor could not be ruled out. For the cohort, immune exposure information was limited to CMV serostatus. At a false discovery rate of 0.05, a later analysis linked around 15,000 TCR beta sequences to specific HLA alleles. Several of the top co-occurrence clusters appeared to be linked to parvovirus B19, influenza, CMV and Epstein-Barr virus, according to a later analysis. HLA typing was unavailable for some donors at each locus, so association tests used only the typed subset. A few of the identified cytomegalovirus-associated TCR beta chains were confirmed in vitro to be specific for cytomegalovirus antigens. This cohort had only TCR beta chains sequenced, and the lack of alpha or paired-chain data limited which features could be detected. The authors suggested that the approach could potentially be extended to other disease states and immunological phenotypes. In a later analysis, HLA-associated TCR beta chains showed more clonal expansion and lower generation probabilities than non-associated chains that were equally common. The presence/absence analyses assumed that sequencing depth was roughly uniform across donors, and that assumption may not be true.

Sequences SEHNR (CDR1) and FQNEAQ (CDR2) are obtained from the germline V gene (reference sequence). The CDR3 holds 14 amino acids from the cysteine to the phenylalanine. Solely the CDR3 DNA is kept, with 42 bases framed from the first base. The cohort was made up of approximately 700 healthy bone marrow donors. Cohort members were all nominally healthy when sampled, although unrecorded immune exposures were likely present. The donor was CMV seronegative and belonged to the group of roughly 330 seronegative cohort members. Every donor gave a peripheral blood sample, and the peripheral blood mononuclear cells from that sample were used for TCR beta sequencing. The Qiagen DNeasy Blood Extraction Kit was used to extract genomic DNA from the blood cell samples. The library was generated by the immunoSEQ multiplex PCR assay. The multiplex PCR relied on a mix of 60 forward primers for TCR Vbeta segments and 13 reverse primers for TCR Jbeta segments. A multiplex PCR assay on genomic DNA amplified the CDR3 region of rearranged TCR beta genes. The Illumina HiSeq System was used to sequence the amplified TCR beta libraries as 87-base-pair reads. Per the authors' processing: Across the 666 repertoires, a later analysis counted tens of millions of unique TCR beta chains, 9.5 million to 13 million of which were shared by at least two donors. A nearest-neighbor algorithm error-corrected the raw reads and collapsed the reads into unique sequences, merging closely related sequences to remove PCR and sequencing errors. V, D and J gene segments were assigned by aligning CDR3 sequences to IMGT reference sequences. For a sequence to be retained, a match of at least six nucleotides was required to both a V gene segment and a J gene segment. A rearrangement counted as productive if the CDR3 had no stop codons and remained in frame with V and J, and every other rearrangement counted as non-productive. Following IMGT convention, CDR3 was defined as the stretch from the second conserved V-encoded cysteine up to the conserved J-encoded phenylalanine. The earlier analysis of about 610 of the donors excluded sequences that lacked an unambiguous match to a single V gene segment. In an earlier analysis of some 590 of the donors, V segments were called functional above 56.7% productive rearrangements and were called segregating when the between-donor standard deviation exceeded 5%. To diagnose cytomegalovirus status from the catalog of TCR beta chain sequences, a statistical classification framework was built. In a later analysis, TCR nucleotide sequences were compared against IMGT/GENE-DB human TR gene sequences so that V and J genes could be assigned. In a later analysis, CDR3 sequences and most-parsimonious VDJ recombination scenarios were assigned using the TCRdist pipeline. In a later analysis, each TCR beta chain was defined by its CDR3 amino acid sequence together with its V-gene family, and reads without a unique V-gene family were excluded. As a way to deal with suspected cross-contamination and a sequencing artifact, a later analysis dropped roughly 600 nucleotide sequences that were highly shared and had low generation probability. For each public chain, a later analysis derived a clonal expansion index from normalized ranks of inferred template counts within each repertoire. Generation probabilities in a later analysis came from a VDJ recombination model fitted to out-of-frame rearrangements, and those results were checked against IGoR. Hypergeometric tests were used in a later analysis to score TCR-TCR, TCR-HLA and TCR-CMV co-occurrence, with a repertoire-size bias correction applied to the TCR pairs. In a later analysis, false discovery rates were estimated by permuting HLA or CMV assignments 20 times. A later analysis grouped co-occurring TCRs with DBSCAN, adding TCRdist sequence similarity when clustering within HLA-allele-positive subsets. Repertoires with fewer than 30,000 or more than 120,000 public chains were left out of co-occurrence clustering, as were roughly five repertoires with anomalous nucleotide sharing. Drawn from immuneACCESS, this table holds only the in-frame rearrangements with V and J called that TCRdb kept. Clones are partly lost; checked studies trace under half to an unresolved V gene and leave the rest unexplained. The V and J calls and clone size are taken from that table; D and trimming were inferred from the DNA. This sample holds fewer than 350,000 clones; over 85% were observed only once. Jointly, the top ten make up about 2.5% of the sample.

The sequenced sample was PBMCs. The sequence joins TRBV7-9 to TRBJ1-1; a stretch of 9 junction bases matches TRBD1. The receptor was isolated from a woman between 18 and 29 years old in good health and CMV-seronegative. The DNA sequence is given as TGTTCCAGCAGCTTACAGGGGGCGAACACTGAAGCTTTCTTT. It encodes CSSSLQGANTEAFF.